Presented here are 11 T cell receptor beta chains from one specimen sequenced in a study of blood T cell repertoires in COVID-19. Some clones are missing from TCRdb's copy, which holds only in-frame ones; the method was immunoSEQ multiplex PCR. Among more than 95,000 clones listed, more than 85% were seen once. Source material: peripheral blood. The source of these receptors is a human donor in a cohort sampled during active COVID-19.

The chain recombines TRBV7-2 with TRBJ2-7; tentatively, D is TRBD2 (6 bases). Germline lookup yields CDR1 SGHTA and CDR2 FQGNSA. The germline V and J ends were trimmed by 6 bases and 5 bases, with 14 bases remaining between them. The CDR3 is made up of 13 amino acids. The DNA of the CDR3 is TGTGCCAGCAGTTACGCGGGGTGGGACGAGCAGTACTTC. Protein sequence: CASSYAGWDEQYF.

The rearrangement links TRBV11-2 to TRBJ2-5; D is unresolved. The germline V gene encodes CDR1 SGHAT and CDR2 FQNNGV. This CDR3 is 12 amino acids long. The V gene lost 2 bases and the J gene lost 4 bases, with 5 bases spanning the gap. The CDR3 protein is CASSLLSETQYF. The DNA for the CDR3 is TGTGCCAGCAGCTTACTTTCAGAGACCCAGTACTTC.

This chain uses TRBV9 with TRBJ1-1; no clear D. V lost 0 bases and J lost 4, with 13 bases in between. Germline V gives CDR1 SGDLS, CDR2 YYNGEE. The CDR3 covers 15 residues. The CDR3 here is CASSVEPGSSTEAFF. CDR3 DNA sequence: TGTGCCAGCAGCGTAGAACCGGGATCAAGCACTGAAGCTTTCTTT.

The chain combines TRBV7-3 with TRBJ2-1; 8 positions match TRBD1. Germline assignment: CDR1 SGHTA and CDR2 FQGTGA. The CDR3 spans 16 residues. J was trimmed by 8 bases and V by 3 bases; bases with no gene match: 12. In DNA form, the CDR3 reads TGTGCCAGCAGCTTGGGGATTGGGGACAGGTGGGATGAGCAGTTCTTC. Translated, it gives CASSLGIGDRWDEQFF.

V and J are TRBV2 and TRBJ1-2, with TRBD1 matching 7 bases. CDR1 is SNHLY and CDR2 is FYNNEI in the germline V gene. The CDR3 totals 14 residues. V dropped 2 bases and J dropped 8; count of bases not matched to a gene: 8. CDR3 residues: CASSEPTGTKGYTF. CDR3 bases: TGTGCCAGCAGTGAACCGACAGGGACAAAGGGCTACACCTTC.

The chain has TRBV9 and TRBJ2-2, with TRBD2 matching over 7 bases. Germline CDR1 and CDR2: SGDLS and YYNGEE. The CDR3 length is 16 residues. The ends lost 5 bases at V and 2 bases at J; junction bases unmatched: 9. In nucleotides, the CDR3 is TGTGCCAGCAGTGGGGGGGGACTCCCAAACACCGGGGAGCTGTTTTTT. Amino acids: CASSGGGLPNTGELFF.

The V call is TRBV15, the J call TRBJ1-1, with D perhaps TRBD1 (5 bases). Germline loops: CDR1 LNHNV, CDR2 YYDKDF (reference sequence). The CDR3 is 16 residues long. Deletions cut 0 bases from V and 1 base from J, with 12 bases between. The CDR3 spells CATSRERGLGNTEAFF. CDR3 nucleotides: TGTGCCACCAGCAGAGAACGGGGGTTGGGGAACACTGAAGCTTTCTTT.

The CDR3 DNA sequence: TGTGCCAGCAGCCCGGGACTAGCTACGGGCACAGATACGCAGTATTTT. Protein: CASSPGLATGTDTQYF. This chain joins TRBV4-2 and TRBJ2-3; 9 positions match TRBD2. Germline CDR1 is LGHNA and CDR2 is YNFKEQ. The ends lost 4 bases at V and 1 base at J; junction bases unmatched: 6. CDR3 length: 16 residues.

The gene calls are TRBV15 and TRBJ2-1, with 14 bases identical to TRBD2. This CDR3 has 16 amino acids. Germline loops: CDR1 LNHNV, CDR2 YYDKDF (reference sequence). V lost 1 base and J lost 8; bases outside the gene matches: 4. The CDR3 sequence: CATSRAGTSGGDEQFF. The CDR3 DNA sequence: TGTGCCACCAGCAGAGCGGGGACTAGCGGGGGCGATGAGCAGTTCTTC.

The table lists this clone with a count of one. V gene TRBV2 combines with J gene TRBJ2-3, with a possible D match to TRBD2 (7 bases). Germline values: CDR1 SNHLY, CDR2 FYNNEI. The CDR3 has 13 amino acids. V was cut by 8 bases and J by 4 bases, with 13 bases left in between. Here the CDR3 DNA reads TGTGCCAGCCTTAGGGGGAGGGCAGATACGCAGTATTTT. It translates to CASLRGRADTQYF.

The V and J genes are TRBV29-1 and TRBJ2-1; 9 bases match TRBD1. This CDR3 is 17 amino acids long. V was pared by 6 bases and J by 2 bases, with 14 bases of the junction left unmatched. In germline, CDR1 is SQVTM, CDR2 ANQGSEA. CDR3 DNA: TGCAGCGTGGACAGGGGCTCTATTCCTGTTACCTACAATGAGCAGTTCTTC. Translating it yields CSVDRGSIPVTYNEQFF.